Listed here are 12 T cell receptor beta chains from one sample, sequenced in a study of control samples from healthy donors and cancer patients. Here immunoSEQ multiplex PCR was the method, and the copy in TCRdb shows in-frame clones only, minus some. The sample lists around 170,000 clones; around 90% were seen once. The sample was blood. Receptors originate from a woman in her twenties or thirties in good health.

The V gene is TRBV5-4, the J gene TRBJ1-4; D uncertain. The V gene's germline CDR1 is SGHNT and CDR2 YYREEE (reference sequence). V was cut by 1 base and J by 0 bases, with 7 bases left in between. This CDR3 contains 15 residues. The CDR3 DNA sequence: TGTGCCAGCAGCTTGAGCCAGGCAACTAATGAAAAACTGTTTTTT. Translated: CASSLSQATNEKLFF.

This chain joins TRBV4-1 and TRBJ1-3; D remains unclear. V was trimmed by 4 bases and J by 0 bases, leaving 7 bases between them. This CDR3 is built from 14 residues. Germline V gene data show CDR1 as MGHRA and CDR2 as YSYEKL. The CDR3 region has the DNA TGCGCCAGCAGCCCGTTGAGCTCTGGAAACACCATATATTTT. Its translation is CASSPLSSGNTIYF.

This chain connects TRBV19 to TRBJ2-7; D gene uncertain. The V gene lost 4 bases and the J gene lost 0 bases, with 13 bases spanning the gap. CDR1 and CDR2 (germline): LNHDA, SQIVND (reference sequence). This CDR3 contains 15 residues. The CDR3 DNA follows: TGTGCCAGTAGTAAAGGTGGGTCCAGCTCCTACGAGCAGTACTTC. Encoded protein: CASSKGGSSSYEQYF.

The V gene is TRBV19, the J gene TRBJ2-3, with 7 bases aligning to TRBD2. After removal of 4 bases from V and 4 bases from J, the junction contained 2 bases not matched to a gene. CDR3 length: 13 residues. The germline V gene has CDR1 LNHDA and CDR2 SQIVND (reference sequence). CDR3 sequence (DNA): TGTGCCAGTAGTAGGGACTACTCAGATACGCAGTATTTT. This codes for CASSRDYSDTQYF. Full variable domain (rest looked up from reference TRBV19 and TRBJ2-3): DGGITQSPKYLFRKEGQNVTLSCEQNLNHDAMYWYRQDPGQGLRLIYYSQIVNDFQKGDIAEGYSVSREKKESFPLTVTSAQKNPTAFYLCASSRDYSDTQYFGPGTRLTVL.

The V and J genes are TRBV15 and TRBJ2-2, with D possibly called TRBD1 or TRBD2 (6 bases each). Germline CDR1 is LNHNV and CDR2 is YYDKDF (reference sequence). This CDR3 is built from 13 residues. Trimming removed 7 bases from V and 4 bases from J, with 10 bases in between. In DNA form, the CDR3 reads TGTGCCACCAAGGGGGGCGGCACCGGGGAGCTGTTTTTT. This gives the protein CATKGGGTGELFF.

The chain is built from TRBV30 and TRBJ1-6, with 9 bases that match TRBD1. Germline V gene lookup returns CDR1 GTSNPN and CDR2 SVGIG (reference sequence). V gave up 5 bases and J gave up 6 bases; unmatched junction bases: 5. This CDR3 is built from 14 residues. The CDR3 is CAWQQGAFNSPLHF. CDR3 in DNA: TGTGCCTGGCAACAGGGGGCATTTAATTCACCCCTCCACTTT.

The chain combines TRBV14 with TRBJ2-7; D unclear. Germline assignment: CDR1 SGHDN and CDR2 FVKESK. Trimming took 2 bases from V and 2 from J, leaving 13 bases between them. The CDR3 has 15 amino acids. The CDR3 DNA sequence: TGTGCCAGCAGCCAAAGATTGGGTTTTGCCTACGAGCAGTACTTC. This gives the protein CASSQRLGFAYEQYF.

This clone was seen more than once but under ten times. The chain's CDR3 is CASSLGLAGTEQYF. The DNA of the CDR3 is TGTGCCAGCAGCCTGGGGCTAGCGGGAACCGAGCAGTACTTC. The V gene is TRBV7-9, the J gene TRBJ2-7, with 9 bases fitting TRBD2. Per the germline V gene, CDR1 is SEHNR and CDR2 is FQNEAQ (reference sequence). The CDR3 length is 14 residues. The V and J ends lost 5 bases and 6 bases, in that order; junction bases with no gene match: 8.

This sequence joins TRBV19 and TRBJ1-1; D not certain. Germline values: CDR1 LNHDA, CDR2 SQIVND (reference sequence). This CDR3 region has 18 residues. V lost 3 bases to trimming and J lost 0 bases, with 20 bases between them. The CDR3 DNA is TGTGCCAGTAGTATGCGGCAGATGGGTGTTGTGATGAACACTGAAGCTTTCTTT. Translated: CASSMRQMGVVMNTEAFF.

The chain uses TRBV18 and TRBJ2-5; possibly TRBD1 for D (5 bases). Germline loops: CDR1 KGHSH, CDR2 LQKENI. V was cut by 4 bases and J by 5 bases, with 11 bases left in between. The CDR3 is 13 amino acids. Here the CDR3 reads CASSRGLEETQYF. The CDR3 DNA is TGTGCCAGCTCACGGGGCCTGGAGGAGACCCAGTACTTC.

The rearrangement links TRBV21-1 to TRBJ1-5. TRBV21-1 is a pseudogene segment. The CDR3 is 16 amino acids. The CDR3 coding sequence is TGTGCCAGCAGCAAAGTGGAGGGCCTGAGCAATCAGCCCCAGCATTTT. Translating gives CASSKVEGLSNQPQHF.

The chain joins TRBV2 to TRBJ1-3, with D possibly being TRBD1 (6 bases). Germline V gives CDR1 SNHLY, CDR2 FYNNEI. The V gene lost 5 bases and the J gene lost 2 bases, with 13 bases spanning the gap. This CDR3 comprises 15 residues. DNA for the CDR3: TGTGCCAGCAGTCGGGACATTCGAACTGGAAACACCATATATTTT. Its protein is CASSRDIRTGNTIYF.